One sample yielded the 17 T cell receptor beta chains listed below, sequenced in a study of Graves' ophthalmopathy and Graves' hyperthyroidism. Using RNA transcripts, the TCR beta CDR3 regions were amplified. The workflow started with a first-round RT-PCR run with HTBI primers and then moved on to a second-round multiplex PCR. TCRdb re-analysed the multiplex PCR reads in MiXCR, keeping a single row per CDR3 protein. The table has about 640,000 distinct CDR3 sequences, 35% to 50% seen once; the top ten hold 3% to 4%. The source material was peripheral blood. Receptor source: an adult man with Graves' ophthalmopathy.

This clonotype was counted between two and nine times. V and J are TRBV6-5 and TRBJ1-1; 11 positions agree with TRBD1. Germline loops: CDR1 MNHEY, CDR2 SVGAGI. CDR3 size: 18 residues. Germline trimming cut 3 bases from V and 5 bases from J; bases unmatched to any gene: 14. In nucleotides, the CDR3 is TGTGCCAGCAGTTATTCCCGGGACAGGGGGGCTTCCGGGACTGAAGCTTTCTTT. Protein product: CASSYSRDRGASGTEAFF.

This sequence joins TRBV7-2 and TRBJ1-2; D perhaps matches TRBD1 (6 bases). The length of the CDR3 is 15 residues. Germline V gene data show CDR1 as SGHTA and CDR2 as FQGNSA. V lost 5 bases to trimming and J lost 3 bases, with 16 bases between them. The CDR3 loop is CASSTLGQRDYGYTF. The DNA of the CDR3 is TGTGCCAGCAGCACACTAGGACAGCGAGACTATGGCTACACCTTC.

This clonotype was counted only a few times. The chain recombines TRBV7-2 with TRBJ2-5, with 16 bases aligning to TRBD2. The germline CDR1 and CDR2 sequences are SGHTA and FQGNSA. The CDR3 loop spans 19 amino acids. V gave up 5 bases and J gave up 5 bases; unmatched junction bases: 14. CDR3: CASSQRPGLAGGPVETQYF. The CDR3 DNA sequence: TGTGCCAGCAGCCAGCGCCCGGGACTAGCGGGAGGGCCGGTGGAGACCCAGTACTTC.

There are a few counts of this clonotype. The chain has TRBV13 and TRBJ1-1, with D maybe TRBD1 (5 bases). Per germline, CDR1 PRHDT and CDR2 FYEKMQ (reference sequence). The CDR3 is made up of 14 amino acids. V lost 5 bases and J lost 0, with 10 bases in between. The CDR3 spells CASSLRQMNTEAFF. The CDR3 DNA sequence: TGTGCCAGCAGCCTGAGACAGATGAACACTGAAGCTTTCTTT. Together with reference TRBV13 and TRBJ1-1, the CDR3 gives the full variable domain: AAGVIQSPRHLIKEKRETATLKCYPIPRHDTVYWYQQGPGQDPQFLISFYEKMQSDKGSIPDRFSAQQFSDYHSELNMSSLELGDSALYFCASSLRQMNTEAFFGQGTRLTVV.

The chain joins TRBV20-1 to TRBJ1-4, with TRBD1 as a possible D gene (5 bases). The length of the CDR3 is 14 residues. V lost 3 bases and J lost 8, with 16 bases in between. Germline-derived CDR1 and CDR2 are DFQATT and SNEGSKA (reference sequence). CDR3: CSARGRREHEKLFF. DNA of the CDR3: TGCAGTGCTAGGGGTCGCAGGGAGCACGAAAAACTGTTTTTT.

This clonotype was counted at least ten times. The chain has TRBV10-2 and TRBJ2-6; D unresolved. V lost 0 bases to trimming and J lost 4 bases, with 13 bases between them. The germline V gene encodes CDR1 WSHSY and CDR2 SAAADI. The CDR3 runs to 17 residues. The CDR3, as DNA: TGCGCCAGCAGTGAGTCCGACCGCCTCCCCGGGGCCAACGTCCTGACTTTC. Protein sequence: CASSESDRLPGANVLTF.

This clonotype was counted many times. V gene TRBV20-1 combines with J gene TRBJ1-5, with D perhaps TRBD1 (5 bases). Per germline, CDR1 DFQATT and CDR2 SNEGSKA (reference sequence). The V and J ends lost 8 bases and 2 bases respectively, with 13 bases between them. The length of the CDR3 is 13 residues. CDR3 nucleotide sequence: TGCAGTATCCAGGGTAGGGGCAATCAGCCCCAGCATTTT. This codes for CSIQGRGNQPQHF.

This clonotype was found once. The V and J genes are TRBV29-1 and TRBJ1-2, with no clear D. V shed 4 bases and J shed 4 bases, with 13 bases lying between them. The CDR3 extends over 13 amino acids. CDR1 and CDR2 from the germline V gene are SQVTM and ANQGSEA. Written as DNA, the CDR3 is TGCAGCGTTGCAGGCCCGACCTCCTATGGCTACACCTTC. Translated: CSVAGPTSYGYTF.

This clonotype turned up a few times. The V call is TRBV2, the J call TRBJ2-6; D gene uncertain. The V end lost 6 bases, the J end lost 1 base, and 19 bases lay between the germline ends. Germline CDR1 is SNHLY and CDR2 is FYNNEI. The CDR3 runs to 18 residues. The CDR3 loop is CASSQETASWSGANVLTF. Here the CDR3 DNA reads TGTGCCAGCAGCCAAGAGACGGCCTCATGGTCTGGGGCCAACGTCCTGACTTTC.

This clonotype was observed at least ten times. The CDR3 sequence is CASSLARTGDYGYTF. The CDR3 DNA sequence: TGTGCCAGCAGCTTAGCCAGGACAGGGGACTATGGCTACACCTTC. The chain combines TRBV7-9 with TRBJ1-2; 9 bases align to TRBD1. The CDR3 spans 15 residues. The V segment lost 0 bases and the J segment 3 bases; nucleotides outside the gene matches: 2. Germline assignment: CDR1 SEHNR and CDR2 FQNEAQ (reference sequence).

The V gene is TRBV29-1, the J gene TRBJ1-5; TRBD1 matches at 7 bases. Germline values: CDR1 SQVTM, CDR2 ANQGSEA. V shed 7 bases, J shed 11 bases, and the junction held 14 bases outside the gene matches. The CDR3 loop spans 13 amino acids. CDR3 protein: CSARGLGTETQHF. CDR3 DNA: TGCAGCGCCAGGGGGTTGGGAACAGAGACCCAGCATTTT.

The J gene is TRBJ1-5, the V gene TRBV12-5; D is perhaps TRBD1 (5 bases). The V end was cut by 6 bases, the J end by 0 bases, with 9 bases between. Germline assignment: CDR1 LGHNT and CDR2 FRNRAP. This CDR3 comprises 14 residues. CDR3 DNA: TGTGCTAGTGGGGGGGGGAATAGCAATCAGCCCCAGCATTTT. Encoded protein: CASGGGNSNQPQHF.

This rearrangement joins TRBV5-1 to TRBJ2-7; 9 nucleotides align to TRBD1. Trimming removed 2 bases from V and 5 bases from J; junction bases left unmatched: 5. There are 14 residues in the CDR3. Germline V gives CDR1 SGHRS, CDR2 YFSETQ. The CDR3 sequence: CASSLQGAYHEQYF. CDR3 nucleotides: TGCGCCAGCAGCTTACAGGGGGCGTATCACGAGCAGTACTTC.

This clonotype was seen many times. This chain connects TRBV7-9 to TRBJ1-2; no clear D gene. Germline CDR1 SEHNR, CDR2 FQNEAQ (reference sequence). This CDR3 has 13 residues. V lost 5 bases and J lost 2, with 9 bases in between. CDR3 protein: CASSQPQNYGYTF. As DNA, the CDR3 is TGTGCCAGCAGCCAACCACAGAACTATGGCTACACCTTC.

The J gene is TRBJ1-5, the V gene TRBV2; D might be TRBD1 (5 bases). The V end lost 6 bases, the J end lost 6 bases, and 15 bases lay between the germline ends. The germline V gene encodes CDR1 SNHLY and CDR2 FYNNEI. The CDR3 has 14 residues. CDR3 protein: CASSQQGGTQPQHF. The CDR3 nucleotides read TGTGCCAGCAGCCAGCAGGGCGGTACTCAGCCCCAGCATTTT. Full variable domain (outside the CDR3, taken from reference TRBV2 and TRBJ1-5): EPEVTQTPSHQVTQMGQEVILRCVPISNHLYFYWYRQILGQKVEFLVSFYNNEISEKSEIFDDQFSVERPDGSNFTLKIRSTKLEDSAMYFCASSQQGGTQPQHFGDGTRLSIL.

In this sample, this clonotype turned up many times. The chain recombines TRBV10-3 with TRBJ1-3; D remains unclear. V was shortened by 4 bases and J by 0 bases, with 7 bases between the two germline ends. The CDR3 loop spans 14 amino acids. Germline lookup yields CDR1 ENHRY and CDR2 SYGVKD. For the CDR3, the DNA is TGTGCCATCAGTGCAGTGTCCTCTGGAAACACCATATATTTT. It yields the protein CAISAVSSGNTIYF.

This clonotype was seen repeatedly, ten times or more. The CDR3 nucleotides are TGCAGCGTTGGCGTCGGGTTGGAGACCCAGTACTTC. Protein: CSVGVGLETQYF. The gene calls are TRBV29-1 and TRBJ2-5; D gene ambiguous. The germline V gene has CDR1 SQVTM and CDR2 ANQGSEA. Trimming cost V 4 bases and J 5 bases, with 11 bases left between them. The CDR3 is made up of 12 amino acids.